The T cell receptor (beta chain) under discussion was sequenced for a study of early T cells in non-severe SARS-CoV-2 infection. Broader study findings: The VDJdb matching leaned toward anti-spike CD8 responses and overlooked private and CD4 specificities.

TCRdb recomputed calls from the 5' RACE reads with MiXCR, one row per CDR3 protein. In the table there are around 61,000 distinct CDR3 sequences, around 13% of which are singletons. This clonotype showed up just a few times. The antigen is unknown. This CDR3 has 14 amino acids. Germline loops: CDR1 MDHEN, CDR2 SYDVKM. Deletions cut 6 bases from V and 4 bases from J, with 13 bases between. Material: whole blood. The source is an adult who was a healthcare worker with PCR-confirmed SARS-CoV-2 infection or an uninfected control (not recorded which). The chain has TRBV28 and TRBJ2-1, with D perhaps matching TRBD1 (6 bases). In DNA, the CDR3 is TGTGCCAGCAGCCAAGGACAGAGGTACAATGAGCAGTTCTTC. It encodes CASSQGQRYNEQFF.